The 19 T cell receptor beta chains listed next were all sequenced from one sample in a study of T cells in Graves' hyperthyroidism and ophthalmopathy. Researchers took RNA transcripts and amplified the TCR beta CDR3 regions from them. In the first-round RT-PCR of the TCR CDR3, the HTBI primer set was used. TCRdb fed the multiplex PCR reads into MiXCR, producing one record per CDR3 protein. The repertoire includes roughly 500,000 distinct CDR3 sequences, approximately 13% of them detected once, and 5.8% sits in the top ten. The sequenced sample consisted of blood. Every receptor here comes from a woman in her twenties or thirties with Graves' hyperthyroidism that later progressed to Graves' ophthalmopathy.

This clonotype showed up many times. The chain links TRBV30 to TRBJ1-1; no definite D call. Germline V CDR1 and CDR2: GTSNPN, SVGIG (reference sequence). The CDR3 spans 12 residues. V was cut by 4 bases and J by 1 base, with 7 bases left in between. The CDR3 DNA sequence: TGTGCCTGGACGGCCGCGAACACTGAAGCTTTCTTT. It encodes CAWTAANTEAFF. Full variable domain (outside the CDR3, taken from reference TRBV30 and TRBJ1-1): SQTIHQWPATLVQPVGSPLSLECTVEGTSNPNLYWYRQAAGRGLQLLFYSVGIGQISSEVPQNLSASRPQDRQFILSSKKLLLSDSGFYLCAWTAANTEAFFGQGTRLTVV.

This clonotype was detected a few times. A single base separates this from a much larger clone, so it may be a read error. The J gene is TRBJ2-3, the V gene TRBV28, with D perhaps matching TRBD2 (6 bases). The CDR3 totals 17 residues. Germline V CDR1 and CDR2: MDHEN, SYDVKM. V gave up 4 bases and J gave up 1 base, with 18 bases separating them. The CDR3 coding sequence is TGTGCCAGCAGTTCACCAGGACTAACGGGGGGCACAGATACGCAGTATTTT. This encodes CASSSPGLTGGTDTQYF.

This clonotype was seen a handful of times. This chain uses TRBV19 with TRBJ2-1, with D perhaps assigned TRBD1 or TRBD2 (6 bases each). Germline V lookup: CDR1 LNHDA, CDR2 SQIVND (reference sequence). The length of the CDR3 is 16 residues. Trimming stripped 3 bases from V and 10 bases from J, with 22 bases between. In nucleotides, the CDR3 is TGTGCCAGTAGTATCGGGGGCGGTTTTGGGGAAGGGGAGCAGTTCTTC. It is translated as CASSIGGGFGEGEQFF.

This clonotype has ten or more counts. The chain carries TRBV28 and TRBJ1-1; D call uncertain. Trimming stripped 3 bases from V and 1 base from J, with 6 bases between. Germline V gene sequence: CDR1 MDHEN, CDR2 SYDVKM. The CDR3 runs 13 residues. The CDR3 sequence: CASSLYQNTEAFF. CDR3 sequence (DNA): TGTGCCAGCAGTTTGTACCAGAACACTGAAGCTTTCTTT. The full variable domain, its missing parts supplied by reference TRBV28 and TRBJ1-1, is DVKVTQSSRYLVKRTGEKVFLECVQDMDHENMFWYRQDPGLGLRLIYFSYDVKMKEKGDIPEGYSVSREKKERFSLILESASTNQTSMYLCASSLYQNTEAFFGQGTRLTVV.

This clonotype was observed a few times. CDR3 bases: TGTGCCAGCTCACCAACTTCCATCCAATCTGAAGCTTTCTTT. This gives the protein CASSPTSIQSEAFF. The rearrangement uses TRBV18 and TRBJ1-1; D unclear. Trimming pared 2 bases from V and 6 bases from J, leaving 13 bases between. CDR1 and CDR2 from the germline V gene are KGHSH and LQKENI. This CDR3 contains 14 residues.

The chain is built from TRBV15 and TRBJ1-1; D is unresolved. This CDR3 is 13 amino acids long. Between the trimmed V and J ends, which lost 4 bases and 1 base, there was a span of 7 bases. Germline CDR1 reads LNHNV; CDR2 reads YYDKDF (reference sequence). The CDR3 loop is CATSKRGNTEAFF. The CDR3 coding sequence is TGTGCCACCAGCAAGCGGGGGAACACTGAAGCTTTCTTT. The full variable domain, its missing parts supplied by reference TRBV15 and TRBJ1-1, is DAMVIQNPRYQVTQFGKPVTLSCSQTLNHNVMYWYQQKSSQAPKLLFHYYDKDFNNEADTPDNFQSRRPNTSFCFLDIRSPGLGDTAMYLCATSKRGNTEAFFGQGTRLTVV.

This clonotype was seen a few times. The chain has TRBV10-3 and TRBJ2-7; possibly TRBD1 or TRBD2 for D (5 bases each). This CDR3 contains 14 residues. In germline, CDR1 is ENHRY, CDR2 SYGVKD. The ends were cut back, 4 bases at V and 2 bases at J, with 12 bases in the middle. CDR3 nucleotide sequence: TGTGCCATCAGTGGTGGGGACGGAACCTACGAGCAGTACTTC. It yields the protein CAISGGDGTYEQYF.

In this sample, this clonotype turned up many times. The genes are TRBV6-1 and TRBJ2-7; D tentatively reads TRBD1 or TRBD2 (5 bases each). V dropped 6 bases and J dropped 5 bases, with 14 bases sitting between them. This CDR3 region has 13 residues. The germline gives CDR1 MNHNS, CDR2 SASEGT. In DNA form, the CDR3 reads TGTGCCAGCAGGAGAGGGGCGCTGGACGAGCAGTACTTC. The encoded protein is CASRRGALDEQYF.

This clonotype was seen a few times. The rearrangement joins TRBV6-2 or TRBV6-3 to TRBJ2-5, with 10 bases aligning to TRBD2. CDR3 length: 16 residues. Per the germline V gene, CDR1 is MNHEY and CDR2 is SVGEGT. Losses at the gene ends were 6 bases for V and 1 base for J; bases not matched to a gene: 8. In nucleotides, the CDR3 is TGTGCCAGCAGCCGCCTGGGACTAGCGACCCAAGAGACCCAGTACTTC. Translating gives CASSRLGLATQETQYF.

The V call is TRBV20-1, the J call TRBJ2-1, with D unresolved. V lost 0 bases to trimming and J lost 12 bases, with 18 bases between them. The CDR3 totals 14 residues. Germline CDR1 DFQATT, CDR2 SNEGSKA (reference sequence). The CDR3 DNA reads as TGCAGTGCTAGAGACGTCCCAGGCATTGATGTGCAGTTCTTC. Protein product: CSARDVPGIDVQFF.

V and J are TRBV9 and TRBJ2-2; TRBD2 agrees at 8 bases. Trimming cost V 5 bases and J 0 bases; bases outside gene matches: 15. The CDR3 spans 19 residues. Germline loops: CDR1 SGDLS, CDR2 YYNGEE. The CDR3 coding sequence is TGTGCCAGCAGTCTCGGGTCGGGAGGGAAAGAAGCGAACACCGGGGAGCTGTTTTTT. Protein sequence: CASSLGSGGKEANTGELFF.

This clonotype has at least ten counts. CDR3 amino acids: CASRGAGAPYNEQFF. The CDR3 coding sequence is TGTGCCAGCAGGGGTGCAGGGGCCCCCTACAATGAGCAGTTCTTC. The chain carries TRBV14 and TRBJ2-1; the D gene is possibly TRBD1 (6 bases). Trimming stripped 6 bases from V and 2 bases from J, with 14 bases between. CDR3 size: 15 residues. The germline V gene encodes CDR1 SGHDN and CDR2 FVKESK.

This clonotype was seen ten or more times. The chain's CDR3 is CATSDPTGDRETQYF. CDR3 sequence (DNA): TGTGCCACCAGTGACCCCACAGGAGATCGAGAGACCCAGTACTTC. The chain joins TRBV24-1 to TRBJ2-5; D possibly corresponds to TRBD1 (5 bases). CDR1 is KGHDR, CDR2 SFDVKD, per germline. CDR3 length: 15 residues. V was pared by 4 bases and J by 4 bases, with 15 bases between.

This clonotype appeared many times. The CDR3 region has the DNA TGTGCCAGCAGCTACGACTCCGGGACTAGCGATTCAGGAGCAGATACGCAGTATTTT. It codes for CASSYDSGTSDSGADTQYF. The J gene is TRBJ2-3, the V gene TRBV9; 10 bases map to TRBD2. CDR3 length equals 19 residues. Germline V gene data show CDR1 as SGDLS and CDR2 as YYNGEE. V lost 4 bases, J lost 4 bases, and 18 bases stayed unmatched.

This clonotype has at least ten counts. V and J are TRBV19 and TRBJ2-2; TRBD1 is a possible D gene (6 bases). Germline V CDR1 and CDR2: LNHDA, SQIVND (reference sequence). V gave up 5 bases and J gave up 1 base, with 17 bases separating them. This CDR3 region has 17 residues. CDR3 residues: CASSPRGGPQNTGELFF. CDR3 DNA sequence: TGTGCCAGTAGTCCCAGAGGGGGACCCCAGAACACCGGGGAGCTGTTTTTT.

This clonotype was counted ten times or more. V usage is TRBV19 and J usage is TRBJ2-5; D could derive from TRBD1 or TRBD2 (5 bases each). Trimming shortened V by 4 bases and J by 2 bases, and 8 bases separated the two germline ends. Germline CDR1 is LNHDA and CDR2 is SQIVND (reference sequence). The CDR3 totals 13 residues. The CDR3 protein is CASSRGAQETQYF. The CDR3, as DNA: TGTGCCAGTAGTAGAGGGGCGCAAGAGACCCAGTACTTC.

This clonotype has only a few counts. The chain carries TRBV7-3 and TRBJ1-1, with 11 bases that match TRBD1. The J segment lost 5 bases and the V segment lost 8 bases, leaving 4 bases of the junction unmatched. There are 13 residues in the CDR3. Germline V gene lookup returns CDR1 SGHTA and CDR2 FQGTGA. In DNA, the CDR3 is TGTGCCAGCGGGACAGGGGGAGCGACTGAAGCTTTCTTT. Translated: CASGTGGATEAFF.

The gene calls are TRBV7-9 and TRBJ1-6, with TRBD1 matching 7 bases. Germline values: CDR1 SEHNR, CDR2 FQNEAQ (reference sequence). Trimming at V came to 6 bases and at J to 11 bases, leaving 19 bases not matched to a gene. CDR3 length: 17 amino acids. DNA for the CDR3: TGTGCCAGCAGTCTCGGTCGCGGGACAGAACTTATTGCACCCCTCCACTTT. It is translated as CASSLGRGTELIAPLHF.

This clonotype appeared many times. The V and J genes are TRBV12-3 or TRBV12-4 and TRBJ2-3, with 8 bases identical to TRBD2. This CDR3 comprises 15 residues. V shed 5 bases, J shed 2 bases, and the junction held 6 bases outside the gene matches. The CDR3 loop reads CASSPRGGATDTQYF. The CDR3 bases are TGTGCCAGCAGTCCCCGGGGGGGGGCCACAGATACGCAGTATTTT.